These 32 T cell receptor beta chains were all obtained from the same sample, sequenced in a study of T cell responses to AZD1222 COVID-19 vaccine. The assay was immunoSEQ multiplex PCR, and TCRdb's table has in-frame clones only and misses some. The table includes 170,000 or so clones, 75% to 90% detected once. The sample here was peripheral blood, taken on day 0 of AZD1222 vaccination. The receptors come from an adult in good health.

The rearrangement joins TRBV10-1 to TRBJ1-5; a possible D gene is TRBD1 (6 bases). V was trimmed by 10 bases and J by 6 bases, leaving 13 bases between them. This CDR3 has 12 amino acids. Germline loops: CDR1 WNHNN, CDR2 SYGVQD (reference sequence). The CDR3 bases are TGCGCCACAGGGGCGAACAGTCAGCCCCAGCATTTT. Amino acid sequence: CATGANSQPQHF.

This sequence joins TRBV2 and TRBJ1-1; the match to TRBD1 covers 7 bases. CDR1 is SNHLY and CDR2 is FYNNEI in the germline V gene. The CDR3 spans 15 residues. Trimming removed 5 bases from V and 4 bases from J; junction bases left unmatched: 10. In DNA, the CDR3 is TGTGCCAGCAGTCTCGACAGGGCGTCCGGCACTGAAGCTTTCTTT. Amino acids: CASSLDRASGTEAFF.

The chain recombines TRBV7-9 with TRBJ2-7; 8 bases are shared with TRBD1. Germline trimming cut 4 bases from V and 3 bases from J; bases unmatched to any gene: 5. CDR1 is SEHNR and CDR2 is FQNEAQ in the germline V gene (reference sequence). This CDR3 region has 14 residues. The CDR3 protein is CASSYTDRVYEQYF. CDR3 nucleotide sequence: TGTGCCAGCAGCTACACGGACAGGGTCTACGAGCAGTACTTC.

This clone appeared many times. This chain links TRBV6-2 or TRBV6-3 with TRBJ2-1, with 7 bases lining up with TRBD2. Per germline, CDR1 MNHEY and CDR2 SVGEGT. CDR3 length: 15 amino acids. V gave up 6 bases and J gave up 7 bases; unmatched junction bases: 12. The CDR3 loop is CASSPGEGAWNEQFF. The CDR3 bases are TGTGCCAGCAGCCCCGGGGAGGGTGCTTGGAATGAGCAGTTCTTC.

The CDR3 DNA reads TGTGCCAGCTCACCACCAGAGGGGAGGGAGACCCAGTACTTC. Protein sequence: CASSPPEGRETQYF. The V and J genes are TRBV18 and TRBJ2-5, with D possibly TRBD2 on 6 matching bases. The CDR3 loop spans 14 amino acids. Trimming took 0 bases from V and 5 from J, leaving 10 bases between them. Per germline, CDR1 KGHSH and CDR2 LQKENI. The variable domain in full, with the rest retrieved from reference TRBV18 and TRBJ2-5, is NAGVMQNPRHLVRRRGQEARLRCSPMKGHSHVYWYRQLPEEGLKFMVYLQKENIIDESGMPKERFSAEFPKEGPSILRIQQVVRGDSAAYFCASSPPEGRETQYFGPGTRLLVL.

The V and J genes are TRBV11-3 and TRBJ2-7, with a weak D call TRBD2 (5 bases). V was clipped by 5 bases and J by 0 bases, with 11 bases between them. The CDR3 extends over 14 amino acids. Per the germline V gene, CDR1 is SGHNT and CDR2 is YENEEA. CDR3 sequence: CASSPQAGSYEQYF. The CDR3 region has the DNA TGTGCCAGCAGCCCCCAGGCGGGCTCCTACGAGCAGTACTTC.

The count of this clone is one. The chain combines TRBV6-5 with TRBJ2-1, with TRBD1 matching over 8 bases. The V and J ends lost 7 bases and 5 bases, in that order; junction bases with no gene match: 7. The CDR3 is made up of 14 amino acids. The germline gives CDR1 MNHEY, CDR2 SVGAGI. CDR3: CASKLDRGNNEQFF. CDR3 nucleotide sequence: TGTGCCAGCAAGCTAGACAGGGGCAACAATGAGCAGTTCTTC.

V gene TRBV24-1 combines with J gene TRBJ1-2; D call uncertain. Germline V lookup: CDR1 KGHDR, CDR2 SFDVKD. This CDR3 contains 14 residues. Between the trimmed V and J ends, which lost 2 bases and 4 bases, there was a span of 10 bases. The CDR3 protein is CATSDSWTTYGYTF. The CDR3 bases are TGTGCCACCAGTGATTCTTGGACTACCTATGGCTACACCTTC.

The rearrangement joins TRBV19 to TRBJ1-6; the D is unclear. Trimming pared 1 base from V and 5 bases from J, leaving 9 bases between. CDR1 is LNHDA and CDR2 is SQIVND in the germline V gene (reference sequence). This CDR3 region has 15 residues. DNA for the CDR3: TGTGCCAGTAGTATAGGACGGAGGAATAATTCACCCCTCCACTTT. This translates into CASSIGRRNNSPLHF.

The chain joins TRBV10-1 to TRBJ2-7; 7 nucleotides align to TRBD1. In germline, CDR1 is WNHNN, CDR2 SYGVQD (reference sequence). The J segment lost 2 bases and the V segment lost 1 base, leaving 5 bases of the junction unmatched. CDR3 size: 15 residues. The CDR3 DNA sequence: TGCGCCAGCAGTGAGTTAAGGACAGGTACCTACGAGCAGTACTTC. Amino acids: CASSELRTGTYEQYF.

Regarding this clone: Other DNA sequences from this sample encode an identical CDR3 as well. The chain employs TRBV5-1 and TRBJ2-2, with D hard to call. The CDR3 loop spans 14 amino acids. V lost 1 base and J lost 0, with 4 bases in between. The germline CDR1 and CDR2 sequences are SGHRS and YFSETQ. The CDR3 spells CASSLLANTGELFF. The CDR3 DNA sequence: TGCGCCAGCAGCTTGTTGGCGAACACCGGGGAGCTGTTTTTT.

This rearrangement joins TRBV21-1 to TRBJ2-7; whether TRBD2, the table's D call, matches the DNA was not checked. TRBV21-1 is given as a pseudogene. This CDR3 has 11 residues. In nucleotides, the CDR3 is TGTGCCAGCACCCTAGCGTACGAGCAGTACTTC. Translating gives CASTLAYEQYF.

The chain couples TRBV10-2 to TRBJ1-2; 9 nucleotides align to TRBD1. This CDR3 comprises 14 residues. V shed 2 bases, J shed 6 bases, and the junction held 4 bases outside the gene matches. Germline values: CDR1 WSHSY, CDR2 SAAADI. The CDR3 sequence: CASSELGQGNGYTF. The CDR3, as DNA: TGCGCCAGCAGTGAGCTCGGACAGGGGAATGGCTACACCTTC.

V gene TRBV3-1 (or the pseudogene TRBV3-2) combines with J gene TRBJ2-2; 9 bases are a match to TRBD2. This CDR3 comprises 15 residues. Germline values: CDR1 LGHDT, CDR2 YNNKEL (reference sequence). J was trimmed by 7 bases and V by 5 bases; bases with no gene match: 8. The CDR3 nucleotides read TGTGCCAGCAGCAGGGGTAGCGGGAGAGGCGGGGAGCTGTTTTTT. It codes for CASSRGSGRGGELFF.

Only one count was recorded for this clone. The V and J genes are TRBV4-1 and TRBJ2-7; the match to TRBD2 covers 9 bases. The ends lost 3 bases at V and 2 bases at J; junction bases unmatched: 5. Germline lookup yields CDR1 MGHRA and CDR2 YSYEKL. The CDR3 runs 15 residues. CDR3 protein: CASSQVAGATYEQYF. The CDR3 nucleotides read TGCGCCAGCAGCCAGGTAGCGGGGGCAACCTACGAGCAGTACTTC.

The genes are TRBV9 and TRBJ2-2; possibly TRBD1 or TRBD2 for D (5 bases each). This CDR3 has 14 amino acids. Germline-derived CDR1 and CDR2 are SGDLS and YYNGEE. The V end was cut by 3 bases, the J end by 2 bases, with 8 bases between. The CDR3 coding sequence is TGTGCCAGCAGCGAGGGGAGTAACACCGGGGAGCTGTTTTTT. Encoded protein: CASSEGSNTGELFF.

The rearrangement joins TRBV6-1 to TRBJ2-3; 11 positions agree with TRBD2. Germline assignment: CDR1 MNHNS and CDR2 SASEGT. V gave up 2 bases and J gave up 0 bases; unmatched junction bases: 10. There are 19 residues in the CDR3. The CDR3 DNA reads as TGTGCCAGCAGTGAATTAGCGGGAGGGAAATTACATAGCACAGATACGCAGTATTTT. Its protein is CASSELAGGKLHSTDTQYF.

The DNA of the CDR3 is TGTGCCAGCAGCTTAGCAGAATTCGGGCAGGGAAGTGAAAAACTGTTTTTT. Encoded protein: CASSLAEFGQGSEKLFF. This chain links TRBV7-9 with TRBJ1-4; maybe TRBD1 (5 bases). With 0 bases removed from V and 7 bases from J, the gap between germline ends came to 18 bases. The CDR3 extends over 17 amino acids. Germline assignment: CDR1 SEHNR and CDR2 FQNEAQ (reference sequence).

This sequence joins TRBV6-5 and TRBJ2-1, with TRBD2 matching 9 bases. Germline lookup yields CDR1 MNHEY and CDR2 SVGAGI. This CDR3 has 15 amino acids. V lost 8 bases and J lost 4; bases outside the gene matches: 9. CDR3 DNA sequence: TGTGCCAGCGGCGATAGCGGGAGAGGGTACAATGAGCAGTTCTTC. Its translation is CASGDSGRGYNEQFF.

The V and J genes are TRBV5-1 and TRBJ2-1; a possible D gene is TRBD2 (5 bases). Germline loops: CDR1 SGHRS, CDR2 YFSETQ. This CDR3 spans 15 amino acids. The ends were cut back, 5 bases at V and 4 bases at J, with 16 bases in the middle. The CDR3 is CASSRGNQRYNEQFF. The CDR3 DNA reads TGCGCCAGCAGTAGAGGGAACCAGAGGTACAATGAGCAGTTCTTC. Full variable domain (outside the CDR3, taken from reference TRBV5-1 and TRBJ2-1): KAGVTQTPRYLIKTRGQQVTLSCSPISGHRSVSWYQQTPGQGLQFLFEYFSETQRNKGNFPGRFSGRQFSNSRSEMNVSTLELGDSALYLCASSRGNQRYNEQFFGPGTRLTVL.

This clone occurred once. The V and J genes are TRBV6-5 and TRBJ1-2; D is unclear. There are 13 residues in the CDR3. Trimming left V 10 bases short and J 5 bases short, with 17 bases between. Germline V CDR1 and CDR2: MNHEY, SVGAGI. DNA of the CDR3: TGTGCCACCGACGCGAATTGGGGATATGGCTACACCTTC. It translates to CATDANWGYGYTF.

The chain is built from TRBV19 and TRBJ1-1, with D possibly being TRBD1 (5 bases). Trimming removed 3 bases at V and 3 bases at J, with 8 bases between. Germline V gives CDR1 LNHDA, CDR2 SQIVND (reference sequence). The CDR3 has 13 residues. DNA of the CDR3: TGTGCCAGTAGTATTAGGGGCGACACTGAAGCTTTCTTT. It specifies CASSIRGDTEAFF.

The rearrangement uses TRBV7-9 and TRBJ2-7; 7 nucleotides agree with TRBD2. This CDR3 has 15 residues. CDR1 is SEHNR and CDR2 is FQNEAQ in the germline V gene (reference sequence). The V and J ends lost 4 bases and 1 base, in that order; junction bases with no gene match: 7. The CDR3 reads CASSSGLGGSYEQYF. Written as DNA, the CDR3 is TGTGCCAGCAGCTCCGGACTAGGCGGATCCTACGAGCAGTACTTC.

A single count supports this clone. This sequence joins TRBV6-1 and TRBJ2-7; 8 bases fit TRBD1. The length of the CDR3 is 17 residues. The germline V gene encodes CDR1 MNHNS and CDR2 SASEGT. V gave up 0 bases and J gave up 3 bases; unmatched junction bases: 10. Here the CDR3 reads CASSEAPVGQALYEQYF. DNA of the CDR3: TGTGCCAGCAGTGAAGCGCCCGTGGGACAGGCCCTCTACGAGCAGTACTTC.

J is TRBJ2-1 and V is TRBV7-9; a possible D gene is TRBD2 (6 bases). This CDR3 contains 15 residues. V lost 5 bases and J 4 bases, leaving 15 bases between the germline ends. Germline CDR1 reads SEHNR; CDR2 reads FQNEAQ (reference sequence). The CDR3 spells CASSSPPRGYNEQFF. CDR3 sequence (DNA): TGTGCCAGCAGCAGCCCCCCCCGGGGGTACAATGAGCAGTTCTTC. Complete variable domain (other parts from reference TRBV7-9 and TRBJ2-1): DTGVSQNPRHKITKRGQNVTFRCDPISEHNRLYWYRQTLGQGPEFLTYFQNEAQLEKSRLLSDRFSAERPKGSFSTLEIQRTEQGDSAMYLCASSSPPRGYNEQFFGPGTRLTVL.

Only one count was recorded for this clone. CDR3 sequence: CASRPASGSYNEQFF. The DNA for the CDR3 is TGCGCCAGCAGACCTGCGAGCGGCTCCTACAATGAGCAGTTCTTC. The gene calls are TRBV5-1 and TRBJ2-1; D is perhaps TRBD2 (5 bases). CDR3 length: 15 residues. V was shortened by 5 bases and J by 0 bases, with 12 bases between the two germline ends. Germline-derived CDR1 and CDR2 are SGHRS and YFSETQ.

The chain combines TRBV5-1 with TRBJ1-2; D perhaps matches TRBD1 (5 bases). CDR1 and CDR2 from the germline V gene are SGHRS and YFSETQ. The CDR3 totals 13 residues. Between the trimmed V and J ends, which lost 0 bases and 8 bases, there was a span of 11 bases. CDR3 amino acids: CASSLGDERGYTF. CDR3 in DNA: TGCGCCAGCAGCTTGGGGGACGAGAGAGGCTACACCTTC. The entire variable domain, with the rest obtained from reference TRBV5-1 and TRBJ1-2, is as follows: KAGVTQTPRYLIKTRGQQVTLSCSPISGHRSVSWYQQTPGQGLQFLFEYFSETQRNKGNFPGRFSGRQFSNSRSEMNVSTLELGDSALYLCASSLGDERGYTFGSGTRLTVV.

In regard to this clone: The sample carries other DNA sequences with the same CDR3. J is TRBJ1-2 and V is TRBV30, with D unresolved. The germline gives CDR1 GTSNPN, CDR2 SVGIG (reference sequence). Trimming took off 0 bases at V and 2 bases at J, with 1 base between the two ends. There are 11 residues in the CDR3. The CDR3 bases are TGTGCCTGGAGTGTGAACTATGGCTACACCTTC. Amino acid sequence: CAWSVNYGYTF.

The chain recombines TRBV4-1 with TRBJ2-7; D may be TRBD1 (6 bases). This CDR3 contains 15 residues. V lost 0 bases and J 2 bases, leaving 11 bases between the germline ends. Germline V gene sequence: CDR1 MGHRA, CDR2 YSYEKL. This chain's CDR3 is CASSQERHRAYEQYF. CDR3 sequence (DNA): TGCGCCAGCAGCCAAGAGCGTCACAGGGCCTACGAGCAGTACTTC.

The chain employs TRBV18 and TRBJ2-1; perhaps TRBD1 as D (5 bases). V shed 2 bases and J shed 8 bases, with 16 bases lying between them. CDR3 length: 15 residues. Germline assignment: CDR1 KGHSH and CDR2 LQKENI. The CDR3 region is CASSPGAQGIDEQFF. The CDR3 DNA is TGTGCCAGCTCACCAGGAGCGCAGGGTATCGATGAGCAGTTCTTC.

This clone was detected once. The DNA for the CDR3 is TGTGCCAGCAGACGAGTAGAGACCCAGTACTTC. Encoded protein: CASRRVETQYF. The rearrangement joins TRBV28 to TRBJ2-5; D is undetermined. Germline V gene lookup returns CDR1 MDHEN and CDR2 SYDVKM. Trimming shortened V by 6 bases and J by 4 bases, and 6 bases separated the two germline ends. The CDR3 sequence is 11 residues long.

This clone appeared a few times. V is TRBV19 and J is TRBJ2-5; 8 bases line up with TRBD1. The CDR3 sequence is 15 residues long. J gave up 5 bases and V 4 bases, and 9 bases lay outside the gene matches. Germline lookup yields CDR1 LNHDA and CDR2 SQIVND (reference sequence). The DNA for the CDR3 is TGTGCCAGTAGTAAGACTAGGGGACAGGTTGAGACCCAGTACTTC. Amino acid sequence: CASSKTRGQVETQYF.